Listed below are T cell receptor beta chains from one sample, sequenced in a study of blood T cell repertoires in COVID-19. The repertoire was sequenced with immunoSEQ multiplex PCR; TCRdb's copy has only in-frame clones and lacks some. The repertoire consists of 360,000 or so clones, with 88% occurring once and the leading ten covering 0.85% to 1.3%. The sequenced material came from PBMCs or T cells enriched from blood (not recorded which). These receptors were taken from a woman aged 25-40 years who had been exposed to COVID-19. Both conserved end residues are part of each CDR3. The D gene is left open where the match is weak. Size tells how often a clone was seen (once, few, many) or the class of an expanded clone, and some rows leave it out.

J	size	D	V	CDR3	DNA
TRBJ2-2	NA	NA	TRBV5-1	CASSLVQNTGELFF	TGCGCCAGCAGCTTGGTACAAAACACCGGGGAGCTGTTTTTT
TRBJ1-1	NA	NA	TRBV27	CASSLAGRMNTEAFF	TGTGCCAGCAGTTTGGCGGGCCGAATGAACACTGAAGCTTTCTTT
TRBJ1-2	NA	TRBD1	TRBV28	CASSTSGQGAGPYGYTF	TGTGCCAGCAGCACATCCGGACAGGGGGCTGGCCCATATGGCTACACCTTC
TRBJ2-4	NA	NA	TRBV18	CASSPPGEGKNIQYF	TGTGCCAGCTCACCCCCAGGGGAAGGCAAAAACATTCAGTACTTC
TRBJ2-7	NA	NA	TRBV28	CASSLPSHYEQYF	TGTGCCAGCAGTTTACCTAGTCACTACGAGCAGTACTTC
TRBJ2-7	NA	TRBD2	TRBV7-9	CASSLGLAGKYEQYF	TGTGCCAGCAGCTTAGGGCTAGCGGGAAAATACGAGCAGTACTTC
TRBJ2-1	NA	NA	TRBV7-3	CASSLTGASSYNEQFF	TGTGCCAGCAGCTTAACGGGGGCCAGCTCCTACAATGAGCAGTTCTTC
TRBJ1-5	NA	TRBD1	TRBV4-1	CASSQDAGTVYSNQPQHF	TGCGCCAGCAGCCAAGACGCCGGGACAGTCTATAGCAATCAGCCCCAGCATTTT
TRBJ1-2	NA	NA	TRBV5-1	CASSLAPNRDASYGYTF	TGCGCCAGCAGTCTCGCTCCGAACAGGGATGCATCTTATGGCTACACCTTC
TRBJ1-6	NA	NA	TRBV30	CAWSATSTGALHF	TGTGCCTGGAGTGCAACTTCGACAGGTGCCCTCCACTTT
TRBJ2-1	few	NA	TRBV7-3	CASSILPGSYNEQFF	TGTGCCAGCAGCATTCTCCCGGGCTCCTACAATGAGCAGTTCTTC
TRBJ2-2	once	NA	TRBV7-9	CASSLLGNTGELFF	TGTGCCAGCAGCTTACTAGGGAACACCGGGGAGCTGTTTTTT
TRBJ1-2	NA	NA	TRBV30	CAWSPGDYGYTF	TGTGCCTGGAGTCCGGGGGACTATGGCTACACCTTC
TRBJ2-7	once	NA	TRBV6-6	CASTLSTQGRPYEQYF	TGTGCCAGCACCCTCTCGACCCAGGGGCGACCCTACGAGCAGTACTTC
TRBJ2-1	NA	NA	TRBV11-2	CASSLASVNEQFF	TGTGCCAGCAGCTTAGCTAGCGTCAATGAGCAGTTCTTC
TRBJ1-5	NA	TRBD1	TRBV15	CATSRDLPSGTVNQPQHF	TGTGCCACCAGCAGAGATCTTCCCTCCGGGACAGTCAATCAGCCCCAGCATTTT
TRBJ2-6	NA	NA	TRBV3-1/TRBV3-2	CASSHLRGTYSGANVLTF	TGTGCCAGCAGCCACCTTAGGGGTACTTACTCTGGGGCCAACGTCCTGACTTTC
TRBJ1-5	NA	TRBD1	TRBV30	CAWSTGARQPQHF	TGTGCCTGGAGTACAGGGGCGCGGCAGCCCCAGCATTTT
TRBJ1-5	NA	TRBD1	TRBV2	CASSEIQGWQPQHF	TGTGCCAGCAGTGAAATACAGGGGTGGCAGCCCCAGCATTTT
TRBJ2-5	NA	TRBD2	TRBV13	CASRDGGTSGRVTQYF	TGTGCCAGCCGGGACGGCGGGACTAGCGGGAGAGTGACCCAGTACTTC
TRBJ1-5	NA	TRBD1	TRBV19	CASSKGTGGQQPQHF	TGTGCCAGTAGTAAGGGGACAGGGGGTCAGCAGCCCCAGCATTTT
TRBJ1-3	NA	NA	TRBV9	CASSVGGTGNTIYF	TGTGCCAGCAGCGTAGGGGGGACAGGAAACACCATATATTTT
TRBJ2-7	NA	NA	TRBV10-3	CAISLKDSSYEQYF	TGTGCCATCAGTTTGAAGGACAGTTCCTACGAGCAGTACTTC
TRBJ2-7	NA	TRBD2	TRBV5-1	CASSLGPPASGVSYEQYF	TGCGCCAGCAGCTTGGGACCCCCGGCTAGCGGGGTCTCCTACGAGCAGTACTTC
TRBJ2-1	once	NA	TRBV28	CASSLPWSEQFF	TGTGCCAGCAGCCTCCCCTGGAGTGAGCAGTTCTTC
TRBJ2-5	NA	TRBD1	TRBV30	CAWSVQGTGTQYF	TGTGCCTGGAGTGTACAGGGGACGGGGACCCAGTACTTC
TRBJ1-4	NA	NA	TRBV6-5	CASIEAGPTNEKLFF	TGTGCCAGCATCGAGGCCGGCCCAACTAATGAAAAACTGTTTTTT
TRBJ2-5	NA	TRBD2	TRBV6-5	CASSLRLAGAETQYF	TGTGCCAGCAGTCTAAGACTAGCGGGAGCTGAGACCCAGTACTTC
TRBJ2-6	NA	NA	TRBV3-1/TRBV3-2	CASSLGGGAGANVLTF	TGTGCCAGCAGCCTTGGGGGGGGCGCTGGGGCCAACGTCCTGACTTTC
TRBJ2-1	NA	TRBD1	TRBV15	CATSRSRQGAYYNEQFF	TGTGCCACCAGCAGATCCAGACAGGGGGCTTACTACAATGAGCAGTTCTTC
TRBJ1-1	NA	NA	TRBV19	CASSIDSGPEAFF	TGTGCCAGTAGTATAGATTCGGGTCCCGAAGCTTTCTTT
TRBJ1-5	NA	NA	TRBV2	CASSVQGSNQPQHF	TGTGCCAGCAGTGTTCAGGGGAGCAATCAGCCCCAGCATTTT
TRBJ1-1	NA	NA	TRBV11-2	CASSLALESQAFF	TGTGCCAGCAGCTTAGCCCTAGAGTCGCAAGCTTTCTTT
TRBJ1-4	NA	NA	TRBV11-2	CASSPPSGEKLFF	TGTGCCAGCAGCCCCCCCTCGGGGGAAAAACTGTTTTTT
TRBJ1-6	few	NA	TRBV7-3	CASSLGARDSPLHF	TGTGCCAGCAGCTTGGGGGCGCGGGATTCACCCCTCCACTTT
TRBJ2-7	NA	TRBD1	TRBV28	CASRRDRATYEQYF	TGTGCCAGCAGACGCGACAGGGCCACCTACGAGCAGTACTTC
TRBJ1-2	NA	NA	TRBV24-1	CATSRDYHYGYTF	TGTGCCACGAGCAGGGACTACCACTATGGCTACACCTTC
TRBJ2-3	NA	TRBD2	TRBV4-1	CASSQGTSLDTQYF	TGCGCCAGCAGCCAAGGGACTAGTTTGGATACGCAGTATTTT
TRBJ1-2	NA	NA	TRBV7-9	CASSPTGFPGYTF	TGTGCCAGCAGCCCTACAGGGTTCCCTGGCTACACCTTC
TRBJ2-7	NA	TRBD1	TRBV5-1	CASSLEGQTYEQYF	TGCGCCAGCAGCTTGGAGGGACAGACCTACGAGCAGTACTTC
TRBJ2-1	NA	TRBD2	TRBV24-1	CATSDFSGLAGLGHEQFF	TGTGCCACCAGTGATTTCTCAGGACTAGCGGGGCTGGGGCATGAGCAGTTCTTC
TRBJ2-1	few	NA	TRBV19	CASSIDTPSYNEQFF	TGTGCCAGTAGTATCGACACCCCTTCCTACAATGAGCAGTTCTTC
TRBJ2-7	NA	TRBD2	TRBV19	CASSKLAGGEQYF	TGTGCCAGTAGTAAACTAGCGGGGGGTGAGCAGTACTTC
TRBJ2-5	NA	NA	TRBV2	CASRGGGPWYF	TGTGCCAGCAGGGGAGGGGGGCCTTGGTACTTC
TRBJ2-3	once	NA	TRBV20-1	CSAGAADTQYF	TGCAGCGCGGGGGCGGCAGATACGCAGTATTTT
TRBJ1-2	once	TRBD1	TRBV27	CASSHRPGQGSYTF	TGTGCCAGCAGTCACCGACCGGGACAGGGAAGCTACACCTTC
TRBJ2-5	NA	TRBD1	TRBV24-1	CATSDRETQYF	TGTGCCACCTCGGACAGGGAGACCCAGTACTTC
TRBJ2-3	NA	NA	TRBV18	CASSPVNQGLTDTQYF	TGTGCCAGCTCACCGGTTAACCAGGGGTTAACAGATACGCAGTATTTT
TRBJ1-2	NA	TRBD1	TRBV28	CASQMGQGGGYTF	TGTGCCAGCCAGATGGGACAGGGTGGTGGCTACACCTTC
TRBJ2-1	once	NA	TRBV7-6	CASSQPGSPPYNEQFF	TGTGCCAGCAGCCAGCCAGGGTCTCCCCCTTACAATGAGCAGTTCTTC
TRBJ1-5	NA	TRBD1	TRBV9	CASSEGQGGQPQHF	TGTGCCAGCAGCGAAGGACAGGGAGGGCAGCCCCAGCATTTT
TRBJ1-2	NA	TRBD1	TRBV28	CAIPTGNYGYTF	TGTGCCATTCCGACAGGGAACTATGGCTACACCTTC
TRBJ2-3	NA	NA	TRBV19	CASTLSRSTDTQYF	TGTGCCAGTACCCTTTCGAGGAGCACAGATACGCAGTATTTT
TRBJ2-7	NA	TRBD2	TRBV28	CASMLPGGGRSYEQYF	TGTGCCAGCATGCTACCCGGGGGGGGCCGCTCCTACGAGCAGTACTTC
TRBJ2-3	NA	NA	TRBV24-1	CAASLKGGADTQYF	TGTGCCGCCAGTCTTAAGGGCGGGGCAGATACGCAGTATTTT
TRBJ2-7	few	NA	TRBV7-9	CASSLGPTGDYEQYF	TGTGCCAGCAGCTTGGGTCCCACAGGAGACTACGAGCAGTACTTC
TRBJ2-7	NA	TRBD2	TRBV6-5	CASSYSLRGEKYEQYF	TGTGCTAGCAGTTACTCGCTCCGGGGGGAAAAGTACGAGCAGTACTTC
TRBJ2-7	once	TRBD2	TRBV5-1	CASSPGLAGVGLYF	TGCGCCAGCAGCCCAGGACTAGCGGGAGTTGGTTTGTACTTC
TRBJ2-1	NA	NA	TRBV15	CATSRPGRNNEQFF	TGTGCCACTTCCCGTCCGGGTAGGAACAATGAGCAGTTCTTC